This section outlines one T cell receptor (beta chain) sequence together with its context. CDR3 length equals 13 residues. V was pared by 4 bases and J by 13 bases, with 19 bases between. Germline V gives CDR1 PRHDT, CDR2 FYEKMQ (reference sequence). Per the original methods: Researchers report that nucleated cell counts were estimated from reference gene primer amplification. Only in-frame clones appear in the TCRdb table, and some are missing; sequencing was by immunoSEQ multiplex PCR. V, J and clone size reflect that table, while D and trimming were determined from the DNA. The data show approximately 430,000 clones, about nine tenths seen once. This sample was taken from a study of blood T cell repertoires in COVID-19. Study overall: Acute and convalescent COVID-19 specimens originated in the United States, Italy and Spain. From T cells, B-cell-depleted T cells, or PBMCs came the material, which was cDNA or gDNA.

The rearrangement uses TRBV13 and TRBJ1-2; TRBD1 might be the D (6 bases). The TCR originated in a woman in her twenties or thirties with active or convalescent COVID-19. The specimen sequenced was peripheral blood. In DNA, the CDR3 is TGTGCCAGCAGCTCTGGGAGGGGGGACGTGACCACCTTC. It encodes CASSSGRGDVTTF.